The source of this TCR beta chain is a study of human T cells and chemical hapten exposure (dated by TCRdb to the early 2020s). Context from the whole study: The libraries were sequenced as a pool, and the TCR yield per sample differed mostly because of small variations in library volumes within the pool. Peripheral blood TCR repertoire changes were tracked in vivo in alopecia patients during primary and secondary sensitization to the hapten diphenylcyclopropenone (DPC). For every blood RNA sample, sequencing covered both the TCR alpha and TCR beta chains. Study-wide conclusions, independent of this receptor: DPC sensitization did not change the number of TCRs with a frequency above 1 in 1000, and there was no evidence of changes in global repertoire structure. After repeated subsampling, the strength of the expansion versus patch-test correlation and the threshold at which it became significant changed.

This clonotype was counted only a few times. The antigen it recognizes is unknown. Qualities for individual bases were not recorded, and no much larger clone is one base off. Including cysteine and phenylalanine, the CDR3 has 14 amino acids. Just the 42-base CDR3 DNA is kept, in frame starting at base 1. The junction carries 10 bases between V and J, which are trimmed by 6 bases and 1 base respectively. CDR1 LNHDA and CDR2 SQIVND are derived from the germline V gene (reference sequence). Total RNA was extracted from unfractionated whole blood that had been collected in Tempus Blood RNA tubes. Five healthy volunteers acted as controls for TCR sequencing and had blood drawn at day 0, 2 weeks and 6 weeks. The library was built by means of 5' RACE. The data were produced on an Illumina MiSeq. Library preparation attached unique molecular identifiers to individual cDNA molecules for quantitative, reproducible TCR counting. In the original analysis: The median number of TCRs per sample was some 100,000, ranging from 23,224 to 690,600. The Decombinator software suite was used to annotate the V, J and CDR3 of the TCR reads. For the PS versus PT1 abundance plots, all samples were subsampled to the same number of TCRs (28,000). Expanded TCRs were defined as absent before sensitization and observed at least eight times at the 2-week time point. TCRdb passed the public sequencing reads through fastp at Q25 and MiXCR, retaining productive beta sequences. Rows merge per CDR3 protein into single entries with the most common DNA and genes. These V and J calls originate from TCRdb's pipeline instead of the authors' own analysis. In all, the sample holds some 150,000 distinct CDR3 sequences, and roughly 4% of those were seen once. The ten largest make up approximately 1.3% of the sample.

The chain employs TRBV19 and TRBJ1-5; the D gene cannot be resolved reliably. This TCR came from a female donor in good health. In nucleotide form, the sequence is TGTGCCAGTAGGGGCAGTCACAGCAATCAGCCCCAGCATTTT. Its protein product is CASRGSHSNQPQHF.